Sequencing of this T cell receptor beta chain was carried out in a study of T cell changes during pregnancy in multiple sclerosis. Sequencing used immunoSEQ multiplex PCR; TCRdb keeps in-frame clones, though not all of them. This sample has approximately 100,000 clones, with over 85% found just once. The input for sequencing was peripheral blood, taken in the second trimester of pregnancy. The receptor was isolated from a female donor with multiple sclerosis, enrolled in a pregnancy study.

CDR3: CASSLNAGTYEQYF. In nucleotides, the CDR3 is TGTGCCAGCAGCTTGAATGCAGGGACCTACGAGCAGTACTTC. The rearrangement joins TRBV5-6 to TRBJ2-7, with a possible D match to TRBD1 (5 bases). The CDR3 spans 14 residues. V gave up 1 base and J gave up 2 bases, with 10 bases separating them. Germline lookup yields CDR1 SGHDT and CDR2 YYEEEE.